This T cell receptor beta chain was obtained from a study of OX40 agonist ivuxolimab in advanced cancers. The assay was immunoSEQ multiplex PCR, and TCRdb's table has in-frame clones only and misses some. The sample contains 55,000 to 65,000 clones, approximately 90% of which appear only once. The length of the CDR3 is 13 residues. Per germline, CDR1 LNHDA and CDR2 SQIVND (reference sequence). J was trimmed by 7 bases and V by 5 bases; bases with no gene match: 4. Material: CD4+ or CD8+ T cells sorted from blood, obtained in a trial of the OX40 agonist ivuxolimab. The TCR originated in an adult with an advanced solid tumor such as melanoma, head and neck, liver or kidney cancer. V is TRBV19 and J is TRBJ1-5; TRBD1 aligns across 8 bases. The CDR3 loop reads CASSPGGIQPQHF. CDR3 DNA sequence: TGTGCCAGTAGTCCAGGGGGCATCCAGCCCCAGCATTTT.